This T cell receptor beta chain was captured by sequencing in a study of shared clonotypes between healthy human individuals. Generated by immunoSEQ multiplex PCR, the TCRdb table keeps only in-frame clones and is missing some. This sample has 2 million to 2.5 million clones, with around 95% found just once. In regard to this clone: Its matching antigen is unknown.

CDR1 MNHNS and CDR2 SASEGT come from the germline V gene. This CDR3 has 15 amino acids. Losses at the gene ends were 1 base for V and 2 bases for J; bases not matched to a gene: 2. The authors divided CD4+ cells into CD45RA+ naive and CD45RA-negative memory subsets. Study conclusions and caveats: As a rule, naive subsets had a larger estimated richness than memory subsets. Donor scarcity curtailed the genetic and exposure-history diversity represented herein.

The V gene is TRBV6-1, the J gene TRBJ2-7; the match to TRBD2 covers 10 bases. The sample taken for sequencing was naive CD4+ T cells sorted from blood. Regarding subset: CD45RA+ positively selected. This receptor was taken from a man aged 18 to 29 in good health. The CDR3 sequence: CASSEGLAGAYEQYF. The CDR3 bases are TGTGCCAGCAGTGAAGGGCTAGCGGGGGCCTACGAGCAGTACTTC.